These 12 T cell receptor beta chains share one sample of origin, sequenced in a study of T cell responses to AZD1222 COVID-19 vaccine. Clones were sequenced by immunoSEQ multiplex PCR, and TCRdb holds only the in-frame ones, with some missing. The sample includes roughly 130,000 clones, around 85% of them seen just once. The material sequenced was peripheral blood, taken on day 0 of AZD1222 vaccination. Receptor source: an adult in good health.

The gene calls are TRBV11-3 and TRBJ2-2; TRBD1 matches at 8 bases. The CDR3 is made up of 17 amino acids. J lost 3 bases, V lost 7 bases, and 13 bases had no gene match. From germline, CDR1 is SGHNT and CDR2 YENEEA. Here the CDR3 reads CASKATRGPEYTGELFF. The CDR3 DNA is TGTGCCAGCAAGGCCACCAGGGGGCCTGAATACACCGGGGAGCTGTTTTTT.

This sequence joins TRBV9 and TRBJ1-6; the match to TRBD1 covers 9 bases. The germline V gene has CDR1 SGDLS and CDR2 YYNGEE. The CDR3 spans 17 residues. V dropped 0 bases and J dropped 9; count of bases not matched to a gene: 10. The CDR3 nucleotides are TGTGCCAGCAGCGTAGATGTTAGGACAGGGGCGCCTTCACCCCTCCACTTT. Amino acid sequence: CASSVDVRTGAPSPLHF.

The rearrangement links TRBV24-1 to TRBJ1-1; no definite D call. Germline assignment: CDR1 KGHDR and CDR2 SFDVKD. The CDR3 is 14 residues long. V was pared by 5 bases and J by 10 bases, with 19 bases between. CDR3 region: CATSGAGVASGAFF. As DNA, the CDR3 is TGTGCCACCAGTGGGGCAGGAGTCGCATCGGGAGCTTTCTTT.

Here the CDR3 DNA reads TGTGCCAGCAGCTTAGATTTCGGCCCAAGGATGGTCGAGCAGTACTTC. Amino acid sequence: CASSLDFGPRMVEQYF. V and J are TRBV11-3 and TRBJ2-7, with unresolved D. The CDR3 length is 16 residues. V was trimmed by 0 bases and J by 6 bases, leaving 18 bases between them. CDR1 and CDR2 (germline): SGHNT, YENEEA.

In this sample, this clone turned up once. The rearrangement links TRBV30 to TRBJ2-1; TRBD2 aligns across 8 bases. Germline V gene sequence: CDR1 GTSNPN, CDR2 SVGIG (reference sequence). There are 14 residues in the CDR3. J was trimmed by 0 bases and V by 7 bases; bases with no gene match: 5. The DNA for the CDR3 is TGTGCCTACTATCGGGGGGGCTCCTACAATGAGCAGTTCTTC. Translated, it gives CAYYRGGSYNEQFF.

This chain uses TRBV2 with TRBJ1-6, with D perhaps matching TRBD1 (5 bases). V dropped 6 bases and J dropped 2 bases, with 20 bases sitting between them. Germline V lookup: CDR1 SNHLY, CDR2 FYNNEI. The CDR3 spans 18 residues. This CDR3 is CASRAGSGRGAYNSPLHF. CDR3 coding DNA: TGTGCCAGCAGAGCAGGGTCGGGGCGTGGGGCCTATAATTCACCCCTCCACTTT.

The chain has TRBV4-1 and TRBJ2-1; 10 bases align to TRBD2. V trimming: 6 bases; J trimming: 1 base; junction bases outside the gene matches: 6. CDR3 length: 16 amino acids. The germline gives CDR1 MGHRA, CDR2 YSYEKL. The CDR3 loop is CASSIERGGSYNEQFF. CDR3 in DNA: TGCGCCAGCAGTATAGAGCGGGGGGGGTCCTACAATGAGCAGTTCTTC.

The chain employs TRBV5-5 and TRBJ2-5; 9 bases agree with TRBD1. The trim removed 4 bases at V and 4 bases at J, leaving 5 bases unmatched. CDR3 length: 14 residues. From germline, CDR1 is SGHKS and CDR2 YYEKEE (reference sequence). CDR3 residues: CASSGGTGRETQYF. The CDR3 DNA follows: TGTGCCAGCAGCGGAGGGACAGGGAGAGAGACCCAGTACTTC.

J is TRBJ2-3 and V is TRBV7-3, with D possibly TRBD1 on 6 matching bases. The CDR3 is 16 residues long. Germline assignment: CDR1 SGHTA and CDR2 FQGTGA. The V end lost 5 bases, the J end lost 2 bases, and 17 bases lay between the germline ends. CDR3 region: CASSPGPGHHTDTQYF. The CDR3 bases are TGTGCCAGCAGCCCAGGACCGGGACACCACACAGATACGCAGTATTTT. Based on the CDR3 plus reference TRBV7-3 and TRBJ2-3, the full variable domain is GAGVSQTPSNKVTEKGKYVELRCDPISGHTALYWYRQSLGQGPEFLIYFQGTGAADDSGLPNDRFFAVRPEGSVSTLKIQRTERGDSAVYLCASSPGPGHHTDTQYFGPGTRLTVL.

CDR3 in amino acids: CASMDSGKIYNEQFF. For the CDR3, the DNA is TGTGCCAGTATGGATAGCGGGAAAATCTACAATGAGCAGTTCTTC. The rearrangement joins TRBV19 to TRBJ2-1, with 8 bases that match TRBD2. CDR1 and CDR2 (germline): LNHDA, SQIVND (reference sequence). This CDR3 contains 15 residues. With V trimmed by 7 bases and J by 3 bases, 8 bases remained unmatched.

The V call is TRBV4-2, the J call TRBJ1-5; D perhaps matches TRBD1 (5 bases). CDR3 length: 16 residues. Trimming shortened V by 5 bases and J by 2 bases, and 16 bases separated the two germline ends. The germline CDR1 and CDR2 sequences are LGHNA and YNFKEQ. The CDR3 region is CASSSSRDWGNQPQHF. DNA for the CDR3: TGTGCCAGCAGCTCTTCCCGGGACTGGGGCAATCAGCCCCAGCATTTT.

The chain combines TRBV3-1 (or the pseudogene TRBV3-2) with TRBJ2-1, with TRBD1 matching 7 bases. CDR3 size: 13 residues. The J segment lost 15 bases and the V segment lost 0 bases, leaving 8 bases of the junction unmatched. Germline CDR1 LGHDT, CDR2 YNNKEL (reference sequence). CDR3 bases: TGTGCCAGCAGCCAAGATAAGTTGACAGGGCGGTTCTTC. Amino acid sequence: CASSQDKLTGRFF.